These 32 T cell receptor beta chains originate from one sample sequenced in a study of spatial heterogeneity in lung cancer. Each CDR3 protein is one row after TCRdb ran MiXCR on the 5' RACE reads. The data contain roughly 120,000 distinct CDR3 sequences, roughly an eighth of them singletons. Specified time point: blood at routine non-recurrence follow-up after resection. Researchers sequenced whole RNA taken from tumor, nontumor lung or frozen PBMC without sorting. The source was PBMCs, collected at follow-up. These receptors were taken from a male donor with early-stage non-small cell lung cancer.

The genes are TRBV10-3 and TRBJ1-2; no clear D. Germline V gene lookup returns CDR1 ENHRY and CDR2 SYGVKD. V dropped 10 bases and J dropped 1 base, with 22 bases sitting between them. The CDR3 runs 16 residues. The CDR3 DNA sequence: TGTGCCACCGCAGAGGAGCTTGGATTCAGTAACTATGGCTACACCTTC. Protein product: CATAEELGFSNYGYTF.

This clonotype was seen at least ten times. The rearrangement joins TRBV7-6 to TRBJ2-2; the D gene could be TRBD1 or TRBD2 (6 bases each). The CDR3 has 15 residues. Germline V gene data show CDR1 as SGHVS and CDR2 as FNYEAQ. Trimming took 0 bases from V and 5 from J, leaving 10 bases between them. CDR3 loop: CASSLAGGRTGELFF. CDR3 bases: TGTGCCAGCAGCTTAGCAGGGGGGCGAACCGGGGAGCTGTTTTTT.

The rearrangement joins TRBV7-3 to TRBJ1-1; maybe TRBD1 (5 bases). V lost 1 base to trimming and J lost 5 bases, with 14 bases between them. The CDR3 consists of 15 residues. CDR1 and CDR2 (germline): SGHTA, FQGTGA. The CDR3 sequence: CASSLRRGGRTEAFF. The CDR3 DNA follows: TGTGCCAGCAGCTTAAGGAGGGGAGGACGGACTGAAGCTTTCTTT.

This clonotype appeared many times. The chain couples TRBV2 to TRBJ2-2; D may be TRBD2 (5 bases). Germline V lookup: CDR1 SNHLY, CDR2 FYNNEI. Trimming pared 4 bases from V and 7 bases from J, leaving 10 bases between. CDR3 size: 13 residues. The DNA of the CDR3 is TGTGCCAGCAGTGCACTAGAGTACGGGGAGCTGTTTTTT. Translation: CASSALEYGELFF.

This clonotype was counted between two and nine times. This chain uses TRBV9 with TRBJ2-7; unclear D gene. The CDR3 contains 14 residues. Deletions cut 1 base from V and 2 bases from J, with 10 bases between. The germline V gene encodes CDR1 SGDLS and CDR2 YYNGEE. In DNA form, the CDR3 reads TGTGCCAGCAGCGTATCCCCAGTGGCCTACGAGCAGTACTTC. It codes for CASSVSPVAYEQYF. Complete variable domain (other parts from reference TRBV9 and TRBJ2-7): DSGVTQTPKHLITATGQRVTLRCSPRSGDLSVYWYQQSLDQGLQFLIQYYNGEERAKGNILERFSAQQFPDLHSELNLSSLELGDSALYFCASSVSPVAYEQYFGPGTRLTVT.

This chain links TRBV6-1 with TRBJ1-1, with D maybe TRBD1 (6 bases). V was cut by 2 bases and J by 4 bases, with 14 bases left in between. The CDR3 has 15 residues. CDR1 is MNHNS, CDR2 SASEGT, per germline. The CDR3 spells CASSETGSSGTEAFF. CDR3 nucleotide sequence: TGTGCCAGCAGTGAAACAGGGAGTTCGGGCACTGAAGCTTTCTTT.

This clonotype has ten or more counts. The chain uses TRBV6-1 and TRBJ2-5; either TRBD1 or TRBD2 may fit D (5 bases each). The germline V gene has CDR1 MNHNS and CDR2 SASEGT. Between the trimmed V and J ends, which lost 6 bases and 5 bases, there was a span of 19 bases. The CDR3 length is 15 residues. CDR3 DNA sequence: TGTGCCAGCAGCTTAGAGGGAAGGGGTTGGGAGACCCAGTACTTC. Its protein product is CASSLEGRGWETQYF.

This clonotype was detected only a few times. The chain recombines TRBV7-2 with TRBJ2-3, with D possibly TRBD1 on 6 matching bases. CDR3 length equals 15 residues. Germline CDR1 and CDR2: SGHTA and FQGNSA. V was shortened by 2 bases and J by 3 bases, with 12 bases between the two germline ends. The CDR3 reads CASSLRTVDTDTQYF. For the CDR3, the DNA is TGTGCCAGCAGCTTAAGGACAGTAGATACAGATACGCAGTATTTT.

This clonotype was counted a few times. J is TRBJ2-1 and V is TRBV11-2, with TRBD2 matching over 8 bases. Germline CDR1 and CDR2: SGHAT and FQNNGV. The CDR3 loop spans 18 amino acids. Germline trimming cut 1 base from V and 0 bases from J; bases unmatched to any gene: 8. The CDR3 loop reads CASSLVFSGVYSYNEQFF. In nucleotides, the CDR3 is TGTGCCAGCAGCTTAGTCTTTAGCGGGGTTTACTCCTACAATGAGCAGTTCTTC.

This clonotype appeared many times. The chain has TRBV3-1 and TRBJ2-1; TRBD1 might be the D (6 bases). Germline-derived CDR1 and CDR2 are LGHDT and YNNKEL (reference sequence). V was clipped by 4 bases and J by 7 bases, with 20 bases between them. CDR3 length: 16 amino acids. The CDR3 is CASSRTGTRKGNEQFF. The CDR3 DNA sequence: TGTGCCAGCAGCCGAACCGGGACAAGGAAGGGGAATGAGCAGTTCTTC.

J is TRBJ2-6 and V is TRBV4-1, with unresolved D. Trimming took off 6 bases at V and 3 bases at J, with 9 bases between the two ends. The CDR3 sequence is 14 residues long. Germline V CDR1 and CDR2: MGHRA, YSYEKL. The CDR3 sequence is CASSPGLGANVLTF. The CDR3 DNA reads TGCGCCAGCAGTCCCGGGCTTGGGGCCAACGTCCTGACTTTC.

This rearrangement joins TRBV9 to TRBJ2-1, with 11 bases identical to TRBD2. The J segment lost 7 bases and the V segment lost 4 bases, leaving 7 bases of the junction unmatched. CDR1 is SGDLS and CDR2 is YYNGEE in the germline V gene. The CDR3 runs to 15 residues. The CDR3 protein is CASSTSGGSVNEQFF. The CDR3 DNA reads TGTGCCAGCAGCACTAGCGGGGGCTCGGTTAATGAGCAGTTCTTC.

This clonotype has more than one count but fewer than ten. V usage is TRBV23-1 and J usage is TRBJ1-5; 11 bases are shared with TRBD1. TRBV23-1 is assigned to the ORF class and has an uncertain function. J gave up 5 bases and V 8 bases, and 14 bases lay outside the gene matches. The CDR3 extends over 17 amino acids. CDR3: CASGPLGGTGGDQPQHF. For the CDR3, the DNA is TGCGCCAGCGGCCCCCTAGGGGGGACAGGGGGTGATCAGCCCCAGCATTTT.

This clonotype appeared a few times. In DNA, the CDR3 is TGCGCCAGCAGCTCGGACGATACGCAGTATTTT. As protein: CASSSDDTQYF. The V gene is TRBV5-1, the J gene TRBJ2-3; D unresolved. CDR1 SGHRS and CDR2 YFSETQ come from the germline V gene. V was trimmed by 3 bases and J by 6 bases, leaving 5 bases between them. The CDR3 totals 11 residues.

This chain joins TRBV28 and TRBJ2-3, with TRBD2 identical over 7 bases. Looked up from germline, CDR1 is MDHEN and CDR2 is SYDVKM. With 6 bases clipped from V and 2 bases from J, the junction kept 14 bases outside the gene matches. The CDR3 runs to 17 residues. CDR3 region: CASSLPGNSGSTDTQYF. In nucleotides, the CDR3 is TGTGCCAGCAGCCTCCCGGGGAATAGCGGGTCCACAGATACGCAGTATTTT.

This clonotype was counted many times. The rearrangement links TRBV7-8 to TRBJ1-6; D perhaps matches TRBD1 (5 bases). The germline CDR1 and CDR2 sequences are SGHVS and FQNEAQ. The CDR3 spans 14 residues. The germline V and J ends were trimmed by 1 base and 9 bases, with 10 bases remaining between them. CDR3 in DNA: TGTGCCAGCAGCTTAGTGGGACTGAGTTCACCCCTCCACTTT. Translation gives CASSLVGLSSPLHF.

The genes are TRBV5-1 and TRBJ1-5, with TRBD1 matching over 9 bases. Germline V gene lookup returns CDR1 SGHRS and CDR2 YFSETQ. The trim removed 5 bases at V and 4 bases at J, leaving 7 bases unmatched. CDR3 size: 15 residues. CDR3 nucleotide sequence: TGCGCCAGCAGGTGGAGGGACAGGGTGAATCAGCCCCAGCATTTT. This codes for CASRWRDRVNQPQHF.

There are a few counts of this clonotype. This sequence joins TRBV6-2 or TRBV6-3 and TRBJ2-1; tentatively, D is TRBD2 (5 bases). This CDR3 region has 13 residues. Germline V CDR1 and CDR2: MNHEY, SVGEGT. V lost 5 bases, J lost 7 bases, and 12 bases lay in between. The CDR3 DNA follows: TGTGCCAGCAGTAGTCGTGAGGGTAATGAGCAGTTCTTC. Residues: CASSSREGNEQFF.

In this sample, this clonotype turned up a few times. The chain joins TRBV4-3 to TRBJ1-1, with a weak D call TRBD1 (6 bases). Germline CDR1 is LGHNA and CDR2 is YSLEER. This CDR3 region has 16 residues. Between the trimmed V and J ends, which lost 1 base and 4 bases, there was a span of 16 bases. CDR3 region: CASSQGPGRGGTEAFF. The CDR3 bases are TGCGCCAGCAGCCAAGGGCCCGGCAGGGGAGGCACTGAAGCTTTCTTT.

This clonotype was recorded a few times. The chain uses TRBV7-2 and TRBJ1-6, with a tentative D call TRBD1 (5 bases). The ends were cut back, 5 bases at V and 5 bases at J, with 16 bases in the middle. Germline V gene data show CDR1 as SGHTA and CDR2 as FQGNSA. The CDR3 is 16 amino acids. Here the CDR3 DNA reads TGTGCCAGCAGCCCGTCGGGACTCTCGAATAATTCACCCCTCCACTTT. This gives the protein CASSPSGLSNNSPLHF.

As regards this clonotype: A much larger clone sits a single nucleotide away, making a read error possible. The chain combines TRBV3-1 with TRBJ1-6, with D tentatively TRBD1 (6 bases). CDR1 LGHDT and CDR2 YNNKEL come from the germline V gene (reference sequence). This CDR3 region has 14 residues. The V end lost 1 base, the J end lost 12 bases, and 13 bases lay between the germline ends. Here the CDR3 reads CASSQGTVDGPLHF. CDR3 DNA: TGTGCCAGCAGCCAAGGGACAGTGGATGGACCCCTCCACTTT.

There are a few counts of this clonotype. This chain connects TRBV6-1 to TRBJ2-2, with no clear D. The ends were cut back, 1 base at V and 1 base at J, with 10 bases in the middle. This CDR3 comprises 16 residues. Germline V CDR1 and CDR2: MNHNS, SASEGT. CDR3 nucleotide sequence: TGTGCCAGCAGTGAAGGGCTGCTTCAGAACACCGGGGAGCTGTTTTTT. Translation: CASSEGLLQNTGELFF.

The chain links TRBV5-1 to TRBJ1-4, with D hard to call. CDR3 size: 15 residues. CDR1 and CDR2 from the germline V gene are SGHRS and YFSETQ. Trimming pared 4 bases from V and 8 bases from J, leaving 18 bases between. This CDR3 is CASSPDWAEGEKLFF. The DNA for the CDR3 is TGCGCCAGCAGCCCGGACTGGGCGGAAGGGGAAAAACTGTTTTTT.

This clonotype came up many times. The CDR3 region is CASSPGGEGEKLFF. CDR3 coding DNA: TGTGCCAGCTCACCAGGGGGCGAGGGTGAAAAACTGTTTTTT. The chain is built from TRBV18 and TRBJ1-4, with D perhaps TRBD1 (6 bases). Germline CDR1 and CDR2: KGHSH and LQKENI. This CDR3 is built from 14 residues. The V and J ends lost 2 bases and 7 bases respectively, with 11 bases between them.

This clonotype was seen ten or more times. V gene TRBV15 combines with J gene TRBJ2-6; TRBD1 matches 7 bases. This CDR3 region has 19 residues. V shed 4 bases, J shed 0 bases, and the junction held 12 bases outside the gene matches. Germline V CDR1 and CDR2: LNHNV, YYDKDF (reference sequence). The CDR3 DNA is TGTGCCACCAGCACCGTAATGACAGGGTCTTTCTCTGGGGCCAACGTCCTGACTTTC. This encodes CATSTVMTGSFSGANVLTF.

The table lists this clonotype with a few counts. CDR3 coding DNA: TGTGCCAGCAGCAAAGTAGCGGTCTTGCCCGATAATTCACCCCTCCACTTT. Amino acid sequence: CASSKVAVLPDNSPLHF. The rearrangement joins TRBV21-1 to TRBJ1-6. TRBV21-1 has pseudogene status. The CDR3 length is 17 residues.

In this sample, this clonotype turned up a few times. As DNA, the CDR3 is TGTGCCAGCAGTGACTCGAGAGCTAATTCACCCCTCCACTTT. Residues: CASSDSRANSPLHF. This chain uses TRBV6-4 with TRBJ1-6; D remains ambiguous. CDR3 size: 14 residues. Germline lookup yields CDR1 MRHNA and CDR2 SNTAGT. V lost 0 bases, J lost 6 bases, and 6 bases lay in between.

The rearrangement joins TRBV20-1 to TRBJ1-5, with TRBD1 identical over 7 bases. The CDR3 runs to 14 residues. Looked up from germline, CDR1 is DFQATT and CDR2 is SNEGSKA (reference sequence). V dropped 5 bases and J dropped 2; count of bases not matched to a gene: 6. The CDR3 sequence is CSAPQGSGNQPQHF. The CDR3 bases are TGCAGTGCTCCACAGGGGTCAGGCAATCAGCCCCAGCATTTT.

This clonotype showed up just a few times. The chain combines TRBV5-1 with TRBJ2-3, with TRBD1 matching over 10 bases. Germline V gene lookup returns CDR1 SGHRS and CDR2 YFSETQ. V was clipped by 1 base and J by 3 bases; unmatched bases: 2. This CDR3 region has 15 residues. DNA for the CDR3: TGCGCCAGCAGCTTGCAGGACAGGGGGACAGATACGCAGTATTTT. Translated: CASSLQDRGTDTQYF.

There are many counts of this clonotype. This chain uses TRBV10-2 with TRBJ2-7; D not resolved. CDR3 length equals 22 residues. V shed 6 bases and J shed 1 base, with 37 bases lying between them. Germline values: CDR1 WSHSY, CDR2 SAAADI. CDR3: CASSTLTWSRARQRLISYEQYF. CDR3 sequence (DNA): TGCGCCAGCAGCACCCTAACATGGTCAAGGGCGCGTCAGCGCTTAATATCCTACGAGCAGTACTTC.

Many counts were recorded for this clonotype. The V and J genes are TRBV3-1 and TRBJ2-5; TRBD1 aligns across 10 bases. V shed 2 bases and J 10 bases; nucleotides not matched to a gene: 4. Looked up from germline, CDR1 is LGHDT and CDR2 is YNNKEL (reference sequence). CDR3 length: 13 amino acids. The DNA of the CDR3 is TGTGCCAGCAGCCAATCTTGGACAGGGGGCCAGTACTTC. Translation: CASSQSWTGGQYF.

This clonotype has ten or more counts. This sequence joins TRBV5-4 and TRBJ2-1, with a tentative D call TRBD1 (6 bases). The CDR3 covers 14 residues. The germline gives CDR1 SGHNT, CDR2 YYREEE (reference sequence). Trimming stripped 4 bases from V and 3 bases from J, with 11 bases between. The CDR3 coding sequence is TGTGCCAGCAGCGAGGACAGTAACTACAATGAGCAGTTCTTC. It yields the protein CASSEDSNYNEQFF.